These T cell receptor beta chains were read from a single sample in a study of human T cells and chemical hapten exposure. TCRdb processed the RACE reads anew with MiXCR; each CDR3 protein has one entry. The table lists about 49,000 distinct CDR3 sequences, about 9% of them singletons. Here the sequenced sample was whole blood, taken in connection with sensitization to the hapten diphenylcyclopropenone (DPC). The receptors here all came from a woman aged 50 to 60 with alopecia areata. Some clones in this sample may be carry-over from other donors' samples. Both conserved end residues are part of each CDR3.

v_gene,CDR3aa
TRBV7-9,CASSLVAAGELFF
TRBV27,CASLAVRTGWLNTGELFF
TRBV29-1,CSVLTGAYEQYF
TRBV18,CASSTQRTGTGATNEKLFF
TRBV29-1,CSVEDRGGYTF
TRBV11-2,CASSFKDNSPLHF
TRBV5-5,CASIGEYNEQFF
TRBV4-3,CASSQEALGSEQYF
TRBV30,CAWSNGETQYF
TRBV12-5,CASGKGQGQETQYF
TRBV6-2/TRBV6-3,CASSHGHTEAFF
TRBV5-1,CASSLDGPSSYNEQFF
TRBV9,CASSVRTDTQYF
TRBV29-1,CSVPGRQGYEQYF
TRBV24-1,CATSRTGDGGNTEAFF
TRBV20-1,CSARLAGVHDNEQFF
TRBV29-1,CSEDRYTF
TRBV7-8,CASSWAGTGLAGANVLTF
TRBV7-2,CASSFFGDEQFF
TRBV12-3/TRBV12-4,CASSFQNEQFF
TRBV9,CASSAAWTSGRIGDTGELFF
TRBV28,CASSRNTIYF
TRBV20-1,CSASTQGGRKAFF
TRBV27,CASSFKAGAYNEQFF
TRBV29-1,CSVVGGREQYF
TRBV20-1,CSAGTITEAFF
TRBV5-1,CASSLRDKNTGELFF
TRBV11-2,CASSRSSNSGNTIYF
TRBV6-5,CASSYGGLGTEAFF
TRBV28,CASSLSDRGPKAFF
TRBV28,CASSSGTSGMNEQFF
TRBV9,CASSVSPVSGEQYF
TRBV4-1,CASSLTSGSDEQYF
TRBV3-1,CASSQELLAGRTDTQYF
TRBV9,CASSAVGSGIQETQYF
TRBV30,CAWSVGIREKLFF
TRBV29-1,CSVDRTGTGNTIYF
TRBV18,CASSPTSLSTDTQYF
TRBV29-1,CSVEDPTRGHSGANVLTF
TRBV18,CASSPGRQAMANVLTF
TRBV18,CASSPSGTPKNEQFF
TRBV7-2,CASSLDWIQETQYF
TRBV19,CASSRWRTGQNSPLHF
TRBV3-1,CASSPRPGRKKFTDTQYF
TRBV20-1,CSARDLDSISYEQYF
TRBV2,CATTLERLQETQYF
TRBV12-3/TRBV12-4,CASSSRQLAGAYNEQFF
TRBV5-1,CASSPGPGSGQPQHF
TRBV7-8,CASSLGIQFSGNTIYF
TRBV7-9,CASSPRQDSNEQFF
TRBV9,CASSSVDRGDNGDTQYF
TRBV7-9,CASSLAAGAGGEKLFF
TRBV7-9,CASSQRRGVSDTQYF
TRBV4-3,CASSQGVTYNEQFF
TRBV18,CASSPISGSSYNEQFF
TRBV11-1,CASSLAGDSYEQYF
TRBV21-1,CVPTGAYEQYF
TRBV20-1,CSAASPSGNTIYF
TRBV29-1,CSVELGSDEKLFF